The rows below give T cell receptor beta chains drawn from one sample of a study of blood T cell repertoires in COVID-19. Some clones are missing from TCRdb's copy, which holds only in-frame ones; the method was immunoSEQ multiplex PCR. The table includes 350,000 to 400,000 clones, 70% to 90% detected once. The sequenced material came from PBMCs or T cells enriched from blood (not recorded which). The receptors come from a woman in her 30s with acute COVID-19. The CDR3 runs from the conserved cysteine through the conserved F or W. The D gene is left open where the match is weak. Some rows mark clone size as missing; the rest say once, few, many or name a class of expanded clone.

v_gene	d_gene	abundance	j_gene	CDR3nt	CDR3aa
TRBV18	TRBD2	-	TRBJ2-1	TGTGCCAGCTCACCGATAGCGGGGGACCCTAATGAGCAGTTCTTC	CASSPIAGDPNEQFF
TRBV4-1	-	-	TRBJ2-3	TGCGCCAGCAGCCAAGATTTGACTACATCGGGCACAGATACGCAGTATTTT	CASSQDLTTSGTDTQYF
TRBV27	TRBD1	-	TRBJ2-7	TGTGCCAGCTCCGGGGACAGTTCCTACGAGCAGTACTTC	CASSGDSSYEQYF
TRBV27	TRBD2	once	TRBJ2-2	TGTGCCATCCGACCGGGACTAGCATCCGGGGAGCTGTTTTTT	CAIRPGLASGELFF
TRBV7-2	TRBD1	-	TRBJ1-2	TGTGCCAGCAGCTTAGCGGACAGGGGCGACATATATGGCTACACCTTC	CASSLADRGDIYGYTF
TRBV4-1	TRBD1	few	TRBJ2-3	TGCGCCAGCAGCTACCGGGACAGGACAGATACGCAGTATTTT	CASSYRDRTDTQYF
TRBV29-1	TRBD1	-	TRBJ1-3	TGCAGCGGCTGGGACAGCTCTGGAAACACCATATATTTT	CSGWDSSGNTIYF
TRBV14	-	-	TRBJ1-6	TGTGCCAGCAGCCAATCGGGGAATTCACCCCTCCACTTT	CASSQSGNSPLHF
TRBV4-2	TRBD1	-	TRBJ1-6	TGTGCCAGCAGCCAGAAAGGCGGCGGGACAGGGGCTAATTCACCCCTCCACTTT	CASSQKGGGTGANSPLHF
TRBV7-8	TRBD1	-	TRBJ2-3	TGTGCCAGCAGCTATGGGGACAGGGTAGAGATAGATACGCAGTATTTT	CASSYGDRVEIDTQYF
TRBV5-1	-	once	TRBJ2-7	TGCGCCAGCAGCGAGACAGGTCTCTCCTACGAGCAGTACTTC	CASSETGLSYEQYF
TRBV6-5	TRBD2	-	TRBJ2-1	TGTGCCAGCAGACTGACTAGCGGGGGTTACAATGAGCAGTTCTTC	CASRLTSGGYNEQFF
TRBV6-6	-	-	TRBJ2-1	TGTGCCAGCAATCCGGGTGGAGGGGTCAATGAGCAGTTCTTC	CASNPGGGVNEQFF
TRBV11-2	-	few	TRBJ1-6	TGTGCCAGCAGCATTTATGCGGGTCTTTCACCCCTCCACTTT	CASSIYAGLSPLHF
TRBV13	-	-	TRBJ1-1	TGTGCCAGCAGCTTAGAAACAGGGATGAACACTGAAGCTTTCTTT	CASSLETGMNTEAFF
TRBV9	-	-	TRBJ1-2	TGTGCCAGCAGCGCGAGCCCCCAATTGCGGGCCAAGGGCTACACCTTC	CASSASPQLRAKGYTF
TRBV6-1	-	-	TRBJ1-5	TGTGCCAGCAGTGAAAGATTGAGGAGTTATCAGCCCCAGCATTTT	CASSERLRSYQPQHF
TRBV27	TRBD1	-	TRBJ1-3	TGTGCCAGCAGGCAGGGACAGGGGACGGGAAACACCATATATTTT	CASRQGQGTGNTIYF
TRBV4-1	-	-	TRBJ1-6	TGCGCCAGCAGCCCCCCTGGGCAGCCGTATAATTCACCCCTCCACTTT	CASSPPGQPYNSPLHF
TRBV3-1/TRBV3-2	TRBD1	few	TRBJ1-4	TGTGCCAGCAGCCGCCTGGGACAGGGAGTTGAAAAACTGTTTTTT	CASSRLGQGVEKLFF
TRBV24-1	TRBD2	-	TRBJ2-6	TGTGCCACCAGTGATGGGGGAGGGATCTCTGGGGCCAACGTCCTGACTTTC	CATSDGGGISGANVLTF
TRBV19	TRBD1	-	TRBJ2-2	TGTGCCACTGACGGGACAGGGTACACCGGGGAGCTGTTTTTT	CATDGTGYTGELFF
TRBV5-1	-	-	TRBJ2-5	TGCGCCAGCAGCTTGGATCGGGTCCGGGAGACCCAGTACTTC	CASSLDRVRETQYF
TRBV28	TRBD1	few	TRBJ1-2	TGTGCCAGCAGTTCTCCGGGACAGCCTAACTATGGCTACACCTTC	CASSSPGQPNYGYTF
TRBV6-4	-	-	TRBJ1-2	TGTGCCAGCAGTGACTCCGCAGGGGGCTACACCTTC	CASSDSAGGYTF
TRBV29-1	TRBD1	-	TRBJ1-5	TGCAGCGTCTCGACAGGGGATGGCAATCAGCCCCAGCATTTT	CSVSTGDGNQPQHF
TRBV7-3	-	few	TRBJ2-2	TGTGCCAGCAGCGAGGGGAGGTTGACAGTGACATCCGGGGAGCTGTTTTTT	CASSEGRLTVTSGELFF
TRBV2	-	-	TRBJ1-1	TGTGCCAGCAGTGAACGATTCCGGGGTAATGAAGCTTTCTTT	CASSERFRGNEAFF
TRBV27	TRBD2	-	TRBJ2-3	TGTGCCAGCAGTTTCCTTCGACTAGCGGGCCTCATCGATACGCAGTATTTT	CASSFLRLAGLIDTQYF
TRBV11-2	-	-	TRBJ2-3	TGTGCCAGCAGCTTTAGGGGGACACAAAACACAGATACGCAGTATTTT	CASSFRGTQNTDTQYF
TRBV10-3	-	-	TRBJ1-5	TGTGCCACGATGAACGGACTATCCGATCAGCCCCAGCATTTT	CATMNGLSDQPQHF
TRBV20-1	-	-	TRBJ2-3	TGCAGTGTAGATAGCACAGATACGCAGTATTTT	CSVDSTDTQYF
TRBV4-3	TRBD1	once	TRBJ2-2	TGCGCCAGCAGCCAAGGACAGGGAAGGGGCACTACGGGGGAGCTGTTTTTT	CASSQGQGRGTTGELFF
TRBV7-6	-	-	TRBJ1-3	TGTGCCAGCAGCTCAGCGTTGGGGGACTATCAAGGAAACACCATATATTTT	CASSSALGDYQGNTIYF
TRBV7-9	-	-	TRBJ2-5	TGTGCCAGCAGCTTAGAACTTGGGGCGGCAGAGACCCAGTACTTC	CASSLELGAAETQYF
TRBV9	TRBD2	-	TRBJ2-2	TGTGCCAGCAGCCGACTAGCGCCAGGGGAGCTGTTTTTT	CASSRLAPGELFF
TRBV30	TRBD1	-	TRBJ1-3	TGTGCCTGGATACCGAACAGGGGAGGAAACACCATATATTTT	CAWIPNRGGNTIYF
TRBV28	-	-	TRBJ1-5	TGTGCCAGCAGAGGGGCTCGAGGTCAGCCCCAGCATTTT	CASRGARGQPQHF
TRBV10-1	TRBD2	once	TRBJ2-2	TGCGCCAGCAGTGAAGCAAACATCGTCGCCGGGAGGCCCGGGGAGCTGTTTTTT	CASSEANIVAGRPGELFF
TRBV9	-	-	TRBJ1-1	TGTGCCAGCAGCGTATCTACAGGCATGAACACTGAAGCTTTCTTT	CASSVSTGMNTEAFF
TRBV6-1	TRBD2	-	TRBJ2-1	TGTGCCAGCAGTGAAGTCTTTAGCGGGGGGCCCAGCATGGAGCAGTTCTTC	CASSEVFSGGPSMEQFF
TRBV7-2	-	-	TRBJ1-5	TGTGCCAGCAGCTTAAGGGCAGGGATAGGGCAGCCCCAGCATTTT	CASSLRAGIGQPQHF
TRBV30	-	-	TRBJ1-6	TGTGCCTGGGAACAGGGTTTGGAATCACCCCTCCACTTT	CAWEQGLESPLHF
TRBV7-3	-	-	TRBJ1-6	TGTGCCAGCAGCTTGGGAGACAGGAAGAATTCACCCCTCCACTTT	CASSLGDRKNSPLHF
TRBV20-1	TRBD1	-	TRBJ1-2	TGCAGTGCTAGTTCGGCAGGGACAGGGTTCGGCTACACCTTC	CSASSAGTGFGYTF
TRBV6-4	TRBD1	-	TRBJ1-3	TGTGCCAGCAGTGACCGGGACAGAAATAAGGGGCCAAGGGACGGAAACACCATATATTTT	CASSDRDRNKGPRDGNTIYF
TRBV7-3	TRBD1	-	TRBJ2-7	TGTGCCAGCAGCTTACTTGGACAGGGACCCTACGAGCAGTACTTC	CASSLLGQGPYEQYF
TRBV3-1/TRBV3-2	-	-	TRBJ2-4	TGTGCCAGCAGCCAAGATCCACCCGGGTTAGCCAAAAACATTCAGTACTTC	CASSQDPPGLAKNIQYF
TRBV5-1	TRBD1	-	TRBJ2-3	TGCGCCAGCAGCTTTGGACAGGGGGCAGATACGCAGTATTTT	CASSFGQGADTQYF
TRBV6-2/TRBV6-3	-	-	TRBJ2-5	TGTGCCAGCAGTTCCCGAAAGACAGGATGGGCAGAGACCCAGTACTTC	CASSSRKTGWAETQYF
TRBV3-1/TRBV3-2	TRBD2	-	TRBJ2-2	TGTGCCAGCAGGTCGGGACTAGCGGGGGCCGGGGAGCTGTTTTTT	CASRSGLAGAGELFF
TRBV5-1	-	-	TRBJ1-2	TGCGCCAGCAGCTTTACGGGTTCCGACTATGGCTACACCTTC	CASSFTGSDYGYTF
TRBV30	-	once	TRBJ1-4	TGTGCCTGGAGTGGGAACCTTGGGAGAGGTGAAAAACTGTTTTTT	CAWSGNLGRGEKLFF
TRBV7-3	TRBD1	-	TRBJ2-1	TGTGCCAGCAGCTTATCAGGGGGCGGTGAGCAGTTCTTC	CASSLSGGGEQFF
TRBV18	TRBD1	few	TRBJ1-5	TGTGCCAGCTCACCCGGACAGGTGAGCAATCAGCCCCAGCATTTT	CASSPGQVSNQPQHF